Following are 21 T cell receptor beta chains from one sample sequenced in a study of beta chain features in type 1 diabetes. The authors reverse transcribed all of the isolated RNA, so sequencing captured expressed TCRB transcripts. Sequencing was performed with immunoSEQ multiplex PCR; in TCRdb, only in-frame clones are kept and a portion is missing. This table has about 220,000 clones, roughly a tenth appearing once. What was sequenced was central memory CD4+ T cells from blood. The receptors derive from a man younger than 35 in good health.

The V call is TRBV7-9, the J call TRBJ1-2, with 9 bases that match TRBD1. Germline loops: CDR1 SEHNR, CDR2 FQNEAQ (reference sequence). This CDR3 spans 14 amino acids. The V and J ends lost 1 base and 6 bases, in that order; junction bases with no gene match: 3. As DNA, the CDR3 is TGTGCCAGCAGCTTAGGTCGGACAGGGGATGGCTACACCTTC. Translation: CASSLGRTGDGYTF.

The J gene is TRBJ2-7, the V gene TRBV27; 10 bases match TRBD1. V lost 5 bases to trimming and J lost 3 bases; unmatched junction nucleotides: 7. The CDR3 totals 15 residues. Germline lookup yields CDR1 MNHEY and CDR2 SMNVEV (reference sequence). The CDR3 loop reads CASSLYRDRGYEQYF. The CDR3 DNA follows: TGTGCCAGCAGTCTCTACCGGGACAGGGGCTACGAGCAGTACTTC.

This chain uses TRBV30 with TRBJ1-1, with a tentative D call TRBD1 (6 bases). This CDR3 is 14 amino acids long. CDR1 and CDR2 (germline): GTSNPN, SVGIG (reference sequence). V lost 2 bases, J lost 5 bases, and 15 bases lay in between. This CDR3 reads CAWSSRGSDTEAFF. The CDR3 coding sequence is TGTGCCTGGAGTAGCAGGGGAAGTGATACTGAAGCTTTCTTT.

At least ten counts were recorded for this clone. The chain is built from TRBV19 and TRBJ2-1; D not certain. V gave up 4 bases and J gave up 9 bases, with 10 bases separating them. CDR3 length equals 12 residues. Germline assignment: CDR1 LNHDA and CDR2 SQIVND (reference sequence). Written as DNA, the CDR3 is TGTGCCAGTAGTAATATGGTCGGTGAGCAGTTCTTC. This sequence encodes CASSNMVGEQFF.

A note on this clone: The same CDR3 arises from other DNA sequences in this sample as well. The chain is built from TRBV30 and TRBJ2-3; the D is unclear. The CDR3 runs 11 residues. Trimming stripped 0 bases from V and 5 bases from J, with 3 bases between. The germline gives CDR1 GTSNPN, CDR2 SVGIG (reference sequence). The DNA for the CDR3 is TGTGCCTGGAGTGTTGGAGATACGCAGTATTTT. Encoded protein: CAWSVGDTQYF.

The V gene is TRBV19, the J gene TRBJ2-5; perhaps TRBD1 as D (5 bases). The CDR3 has 13 residues. The germline gives CDR1 LNHDA, CDR2 SQIVND (reference sequence). V gave up 5 bases and J gave up 3 bases, with 10 bases separating them. The CDR3 DNA is TGTGCCAGTAGTCTCTCCAGGGAAGAGACCCAGTACTTC. Encoded protein: CASSLSREETQYF.

Of note for this clone: A far larger clone is just one base off, so this is likely a read error. The chain is built from TRBV30 and TRBJ2-7; D is uncertain. The germline V gene encodes CDR1 GTSNPN and CDR2 SVGIG (reference sequence). Deletions cut 6 bases from V and 0 bases from J, with 9 bases between. The CDR3 loop spans 12 amino acids. The CDR3 coding sequence is TGTGCCTGTGCCAGAGACTCCTACGAGCAGTACTTC. Its translation: CACARDSYEQYF. Full variable domain (outside the CDR3, taken from reference TRBV30 and TRBJ2-7): SQTIHQWPATLVQPVGSPLSLECTVEGTSNPNLYWYRQAAGRGLQLLFYSVGIGQISSEVPQNLSASRPQDRQFILSSKKLLLSDSGFYLCACARDSYEQYFGPGTRLTVT.

The J gene is TRBJ2-1, the V gene TRBV29-1, with 14 bases that match TRBD2. Germline CDR1 and CDR2: SQVTM and ANQGSEA. The CDR3 contains 15 residues. Unmatched junction bases numbered 4, after V lost 1 base and J lost 8 bases. Here the CDR3 DNA reads TGCAGCGTTGAAGGGACTAGCGGGAGGATCGATGAGCAGTTCTTC. It codes for CSVEGTSGRIDEQFF.

This chain connects TRBV25-1 to TRBJ1-6; TRBD1 might be the D (5 bases). Germline V gene data show CDR1 as MGHDK and CDR2 as SYGVNS. CDR3 size: 14 residues. V lost 2 bases and J lost 7, with 9 bases in between. The CDR3, as DNA: TGTGCCAGCAGTGAACAGGGAGGCAATTCACCCCTCCACTTT. Residues: CASSEQGGNSPLHF.

This clone has more than one count but fewer than ten. The chain couples TRBV7-8 to TRBJ2-7; 11 nucleotides match TRBD1. The CDR3 is 16 residues long. Germline V gives CDR1 SGHVS, CDR2 FQNEAQ. The ends lost 4 bases at V and 4 bases at J; junction bases unmatched: 9. The CDR3 spells CASSSRTGTGGYEQYF. The CDR3 DNA reads TGTGCCAGCAGCTCCAGGACCGGGACAGGGGGGTACGAGCAGTACTTC.

The chain employs TRBV18 and TRBJ2-5; no clear D gene. V was shortened by 0 bases and J by 1 base, with 9 bases between the two germline ends. Germline lookup yields CDR1 KGHSH and CDR2 LQKENI. The CDR3 extends over 15 amino acids. The CDR3 coding sequence is TGTGCCAGCTCACCACCCCTGAAGATCCAAGAGACCCAGTACTTC. Translated, it gives CASSPPLKIQETQYF.

J is TRBJ1-5 and V is TRBV11-1; possibly TRBD1 for D (5 bases). Germline V lookup: CDR1 SGHAT, CDR2 FQDESV (reference sequence). This CDR3 region has 12 residues. V was shortened by 4 bases and J by 9 bases, with 10 bases between the two germline ends. The CDR3 sequence is CASSSYGGPQHF. The CDR3 nucleotides read TGTGCCAGCAGCTCCTATGGGGGGCCCCAGCATTTT.

The J gene is TRBJ2-1, the V gene TRBV9; D is possibly TRBD1 (7 bases). Germline V gene sequence: CDR1 SGDLS, CDR2 YYNGEE. Trimming cost V 0 bases and J 9 bases, with 16 bases left between them. The CDR3 sequence is 15 residues long. The CDR3 DNA reads TGTGCCAGCAGCGTAGGGCCAGGGGGACTGAGTGAGCAGTTCTTC. Translated: CASSVGPGGLSEQFF.

Comment on this clone: This specimen includes other DNA sequences encoding the same CDR3. This rearrangement joins TRBV5-1 to TRBJ2-5; no firm D call. Trimming left V 0 bases short and J 1 base short, with 7 bases between. Germline V gene lookup returns CDR1 SGHRS and CDR2 YFSETQ. The CDR3 is made up of 14 amino acids. The CDR3 DNA reads as TGCGCCAGCAGCTTGGTCGGCCCCCAAGAGACCCAGTACTTC. Protein product: CASSLVGPQETQYF.

This clone was counted between two and nine times. The rearrangement joins TRBV5-1 to TRBJ1-1, with D unclear. Germline V gene data show CDR1 as SGHRS and CDR2 as YFSETQ. The CDR3 is 14 residues long. Trimming pared 0 bases from V and 5 bases from J, leaving 11 bases between. The chain's CDR3 is CASSLDRPSTEAFF. CDR3 bases: TGCGCCAGCAGCTTGGACCGGCCCTCGACTGAAGCTTTCTTT.

The J gene is TRBJ2-3, the V gene TRBV5-1; TRBD2 agrees at 13 bases. V lost 3 bases to trimming and J lost 6 bases; unmatched junction nucleotides: 7. Germline V CDR1 and CDR2: SGHRS, YFSETQ. CDR3 length: 16 amino acids. CDR3: CASSSGLAGEVDTQYF. DNA for the CDR3: TGCGCCAGCAGCTCCGGACTAGCGGGAGAGGTGGATACGCAGTATTTT.

The chain is built from TRBV9 and TRBJ2-7; D uncertain. The CDR3 sequence is 13 residues long. Trimming shortened V by 0 bases and J by 5 bases, and 9 bases separated the two germline ends. Per germline, CDR1 SGDLS and CDR2 YYNGEE. The CDR3 DNA reads TGTGCCAGCAGCGTAGAGGGTCTCAACGAGCAGTACTTC. As protein: CASSVEGLNEQYF. Based on the CDR3 plus reference TRBV9 and TRBJ2-7, the full variable domain is DSGVTQTPKHLITATGQRVTLRCSPRSGDLSVYWYQQSLDQGLQFLIQYYNGEERAKGNILERFSAQQFPDLHSELNLSSLELGDSALYFCASSVEGLNEQYFGPGTRLTVT.

This clone was observed at least ten times. The chain couples TRBV4-3 to TRBJ2-5; tentatively, D is TRBD1 or TRBD2 (5 bases each). V dropped 1 base and J dropped 5 bases, with 14 bases sitting between them. This CDR3 spans 15 amino acids. Germline lookup yields CDR1 LGHNA and CDR2 YSLEER. The CDR3 region is CASSQAWGSGETQYF. The DNA for the CDR3 is TGCGCCAGCAGCCAAGCCTGGGGGTCCGGGGAGACCCAGTACTTC.

The chain is built from TRBV27 and TRBJ2-2; D perhaps matches TRBD2 (6 bases). V lost 5 bases to trimming and J lost 5 bases, with 12 bases between them. The CDR3 spans 14 residues. Germline V gene lookup returns CDR1 MNHEY and CDR2 SMNVEV (reference sequence). In DNA form, the CDR3 reads TGTGCCAGCAGTGCGGGACTTTTAACCGGGGAGCTGTTTTTT. This codes for CASSAGLLTGELFF.

This clone was seen a handful of times. The V call is TRBV4-3, the J call TRBJ2-7; D remains unclear. The CDR3 runs to 13 residues. Trimming stripped 1 base from V and 6 bases from J, with 10 bases between. Germline V gives CDR1 LGHNA, CDR2 YSLEER. The chain's CDR3 is CASSQVTNGEQYF. CDR3 in DNA: TGCGCCAGCAGCCAAGTTACAAACGGCGAGCAGTACTTC.

In its sample, this clone was seen a few times. V usage is TRBV5-7 and J usage is TRBJ2-7, with D unclear. TRBV5-7 qualifies as an ORF whose function is uncertain. The CDR3 totals 14 residues. The V end lost 0 bases, the J end lost 2 bases, and 9 bases lay between the germline ends. The chain's CDR3 is CASSLGVDPYEQYF. The CDR3 DNA reads TGTGCCAGCAGCTTGGGAGTGGATCCCTACGAGCAGTACTTC.